Each of the 12 T cell receptor beta chains below was sequenced from the same sample in a study of molecular identifiers for immune sequencing clone quantification. MiXCR was run by TCRdb on the PCR reads, yielding one entry per CDR3 protein. Among about 640,000 distinct CDR3 sequences listed, 15% to 20% were seen once. Sequenced: naive CD8+ T cells from blood, with Jurkat cell RNA spiked in. This sample's subset: FACS-sorted CD8+CD4-CCR7+CD45RA+ naive T cells. The source of these receptors is a human donor in good health. Some libraries in this study had Jurkat cell RNA spiked in.

The sample holds a few counts of this clonotype. The chain is built from TRBV6-2 or TRBV6-3 and TRBJ2-7; D possibly corresponds to TRBD2 (7 bases). Germline loops: CDR1 MNHEY, CDR2 SVGEGT. Between the trimmed V and J ends, which lost 10 bases and 7 bases, there was a span of 23 bases. The CDR3 consists of 14 residues. The CDR3 sequence is CATDTGGRVSEQYF. CDR3 DNA: TGTGCCACCGATACGGGGGGCCGCGTATCTGAGCAGTACTTC.

A word on this clonotype: This may arise from a read error, as a much more abundant clone is one base away. This is likely a read error, given that the CDR3 carries no conserved phenylalanine or tryptophan at its end. J is TRBJ2-7 and V is TRBV4-3; 8 nucleotides line up with TRBD1. Looked up from germline, CDR1 is LGHNA and CDR2 is YSLEER. This CDR3 is built from 15 residues. The trim removed 1 base at V and 1 base at J, leaving 3 bases unmatched. DNA for the CDR3: TGCGCCAGCAGCCAAGTGAGGACAGGGTCCTACGAGCAGTACTCC. This encodes CASSQVRTGSYEQYS.

This chain links TRBV9 with TRBJ2-3, with D possibly TRBD2 on 6 matching bases. Germline-derived CDR1 and CDR2 are SGDLS and YYNGEE. CDR3 length: 14 amino acids. With 3 bases removed from V and 6 bases from J, the gap between germline ends came to 14 bases. The CDR3 protein is CASSAQDREDTQYF. Written as DNA, the CDR3 is TGTGCCAGCAGCGCCCAGGATCGGGAGGATACGCAGTATTTT. Full variable domain (missing parts from reference TRBV9 and TRBJ2-3): DSGVTQTPKHLITATGQRVTLRCSPRSGDLSVYWYQQSLDQGLQFLIQYYNGEERAKGNILERFSAQQFPDLHSELNLSSLELGDSALYFCASSAQDREDTQYFGPGTRLTVL.

With respect to this clonotype: A much larger clone differs from this one at a single base, so this may be a read error. The genes are TRBV7-9 and TRBJ2-2; D possibly corresponds to TRBD2 (6 bases). Trimming took off 5 bases at V and 0 bases at J, with 13 bases between the two ends. Germline V gene sequence: CDR1 SEHNR, CDR2 FQNEAQ (reference sequence). This CDR3 comprises 16 residues. CDR3 residues: CASSLPLATNTGELFF. In DNA, the CDR3 is TGTGCCAGCAGCCTTCCCCTAGCGACGAACACCGGGGAGCTGTTTTTT.

This clonotype was recorded at least ten times. CDR3 loop: CASRTEGEQFF. The CDR3 DNA follows: TGTGCCAGCAGAACGGAGGGTGAGCAGTTCTTC. The chain uses TRBV12-3 or TRBV12-4 and TRBJ2-1, with D tentatively TRBD2 (6 bases). The length of the CDR3 is 11 residues. V dropped 6 bases and J dropped 9 bases, with 9 bases sitting between them.

The rearrangement links TRBV27 to TRBJ1-6, with 8 bases matching TRBD1. CDR1 is MNHEY and CDR2 is SMNVEV in the germline V gene (reference sequence). J was trimmed by 11 bases and V by 5 bases; bases with no gene match: 8. There are 14 residues in the CDR3. CDR3 amino acids: CASSPGQVGPPLHF. The CDR3 region has the DNA TGTGCCAGCAGTCCGGGACAGGTCGGGCCACCCCTCCACTTT.

Notes on this clonotype: This may be a read error, as it is one base from a much larger clone. The CDR3 reads CASSQIAGHGQYF. In DNA, the CDR3 is TGCGCCAGCAGCCAAATAGCGGGCCACGGGCAGTACTTC. The chain combines TRBV4-3 with TRBJ2-7, with 7 positions matching TRBD2. This CDR3 has 13 residues. Germline CDR1 and CDR2: LGHNA and YSLEER. Losses at the gene ends were 2 bases for V and 9 bases for J; bases not matched to a gene: 7.

On this clonotype itself: This may be a read error: a much more frequent sequence differs by one nucleotide. This likely comes from a read error, as the CDR3 has no conserved phenylalanine or tryptophan at its end. The chain combines TRBV9 with TRBJ2-3; TRBD2 matches at 10 bases. In germline, CDR1 is SGDLS, CDR2 YYNGEE. The ends lost 0 bases at V and 4 bases at J; junction bases unmatched: 5. CDR3 length: 16 amino acids. For the CDR3, the DNA is TGTGCCAGCAGCGTAGAGGGCGGGACTAGCGCAGATACGCAGTATCTT. Translating gives CASSVEGGTSADTQYL.

This clonotype was recorded a few times. The rearrangement uses TRBV24-1 and TRBJ2-5; TRBD1 agrees at 8 bases. The CDR3 runs to 16 residues. The germline V gene encodes CDR1 KGHDR and CDR2 SFDVKD. Trimming at V came to 3 bases and at J to 0 bases, leaving 5 bases not matched to a gene. The CDR3 nucleotides are TGTGCCACCAGTGATCGCGCACAGGGGGACCAAGAGACCCAGTACTTC. This translates into CATSDRAQGDQETQYF.

This clonotype was seen at least ten times. The chain combines TRBV7-2 with TRBJ1-5, with D tentatively TRBD1 (5 bases). The CDR3 has 15 residues. CDR1 is SGHTA, CDR2 FQGNSA, per germline. Trimming stripped 1 base from V and 2 bases from J, with 9 bases between. The CDR3 DNA is TGTGCCAGCAGCTTAGACCGGGGCCGCAATCAGCCCCAGCATTTT. Its translation is CASSLDRGRNQPQHF. The whole variable domain, remainder taken from reference TRBV7-2 and TRBJ1-5, is GAGVSQSPSNKVTEKGKDVELRCDPISGHTALYWYRQSLGQGLEFLIYFQGNSAPDKSGLPSDRFSAERTGGSVSTLTIQRTQQEDSAVYLCASSLDRGRNQPQHFGDGTRLSIL.

This clonotype was detected once. A junction boundary mismatches the germline segment, possibly from a read error. The rearrangement links TRBV6-2 or TRBV6-3 to TRBJ1-2; D is unclear. The germline V gene has CDR1 MNHEY and CDR2 SVGEGT. This CDR3 is built from 12 residues. The CDR3 nucleotides read TGTGCCAGCAGCTCGGACTCCTATGACTACACCTTC. Protein: CASSSDSYDYTF.

This clonotype was seen more than once but under ten times. This may stem from a read error, because a much larger clone lies one nucleotide away. This chain uses TRBV6-2 or TRBV6-3 with TRBJ2-5; no clear D. In germline, CDR1 is MNHEY, CDR2 SVGEGT. The CDR3 has 14 residues. This CDR3 is CAGSYSTVQETQYF. In DNA form, the CDR3 reads TGTGCCGGCAGTTACTCGACCGTGCAAGAGACCCAGTACTTC.